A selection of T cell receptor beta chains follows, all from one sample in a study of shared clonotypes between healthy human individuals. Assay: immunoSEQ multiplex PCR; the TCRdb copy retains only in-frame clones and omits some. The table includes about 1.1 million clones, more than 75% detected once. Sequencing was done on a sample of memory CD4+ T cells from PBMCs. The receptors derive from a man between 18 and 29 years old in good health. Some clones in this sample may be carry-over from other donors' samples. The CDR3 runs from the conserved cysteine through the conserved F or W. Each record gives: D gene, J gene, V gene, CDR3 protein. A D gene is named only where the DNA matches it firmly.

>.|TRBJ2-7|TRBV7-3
CASSLSGASDEQYF
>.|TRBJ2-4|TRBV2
CASSDTEAKNIQYF
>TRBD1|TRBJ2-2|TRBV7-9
CASSSITGVANTGELFF
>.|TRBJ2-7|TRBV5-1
CASSLLPGPAAEQYF
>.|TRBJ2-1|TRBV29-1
CSVNHNEQFF
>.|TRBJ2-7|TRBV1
CTSSPHKTGTSVREQYF
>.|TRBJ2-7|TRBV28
CASSLGLHEQYF
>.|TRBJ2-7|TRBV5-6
CASSLERGEQYF
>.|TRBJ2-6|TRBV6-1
CASVWGAAGANVLTF
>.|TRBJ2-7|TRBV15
CATSLGKTTYEQYF
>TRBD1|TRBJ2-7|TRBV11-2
CASGRDRYSYEQYF
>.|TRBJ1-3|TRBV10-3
CAISGLKESSGNTIYF
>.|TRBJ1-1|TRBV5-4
CASSLPTTGNTEAFF
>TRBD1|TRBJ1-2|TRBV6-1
CASTQRGDRGYGYTF
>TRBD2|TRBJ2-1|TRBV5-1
CASSLLAGLYNEQFF
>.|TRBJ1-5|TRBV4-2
CASSQGSPRDQPQHF
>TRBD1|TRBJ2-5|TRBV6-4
CASSRTGGETQYF
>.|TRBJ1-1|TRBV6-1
CASSEERGYGTEAFF